This T cell receptor (beta chain) was retrieved from a study of blood T cells in healthy people across ages. Using a J-beta primer mix together with a sample-barcoded 5' primer, a second PCR was run for about 6 to 11 cycles. Via MiXCR, TCRdb re-called the 5' RACE reads, giving one row per CDR3 protein. The top ten hold roughly 10% of the sample, which has roughly 500,000 distinct CDR3 sequences, approximately 25% seen once. Deletions cut 7 bases from V and 5 bases from J, with 4 bases between. Germline V gene data show CDR1 as SGHRS and CDR2 as YFSETQ. The CDR3 is made up of 10 amino acids. This sample also belongs to another study, concerning T cells of mothers and their children. That source notes: RNA extracted was entirely used for cDNA synthesis, roughly 1.6 ug per 15 ul. Unrelated pairs and related pairs have their TCR recombination output shaped similarly by thymic selection. Relative to unrelated pairs, biologically related mother-child dyads exhibited marginally greater, non-significant overlap. The authors found no persistent microchimeric T cell clones.

The sequenced sample consisted of blood. This chain joins TRBV5-1 and TRBJ1-5; D gene unclear. This TCR was sampled from a boy aged 10-17 years in good health. The CDR3 reads CASAYQPQHF. The CDR3 DNA sequence: TGCGCCAGCGCCTATCAGCCCCAGCATTTT.